Following are 26 T cell receptor beta chains from one sample sequenced in a study of shared clonotypes between healthy human individuals. The data were produced by immunoSEQ multiplex PCR, yet TCRdb's version contains in-frame clones alone and is incomplete. This table has about a million clones, roughly 80% appearing once. Sequencing was done on a sample of memory CD4+ T cells sorted from blood. Noted subset: CD45RA-negative fraction. Receptors originate from a man between 18 and 29 years old in good health.

V usage is TRBV2 and J usage is TRBJ2-7; 9 bases map to TRBD1. V lost 6 bases, J lost 4 bases, and 4 bases stayed unmatched. Germline values: CDR1 SNHLY, CDR2 FYNNEI. CDR3 size: 13 residues. This CDR3 reads CASRGDREYEQYF. The CDR3 bases are TGTGCCAGCAGGGGGGACAGGGAGTACGAGCAGTACTTC.

A few counts support this clone. The sample contains more than one DNA sequence encoding this CDR3. The chain joins TRBV30 to TRBJ2-7; TRBD2 matches at 7 bases. V was pared by 4 bases and J by 2 bases, with 11 bases of the junction left unmatched. This CDR3 has 15 amino acids. Germline V lookup: CDR1 GTSNPN, CDR2 SVGIG (reference sequence). This CDR3 reads CAWTPLGRGPYEQYF. Written as DNA, the CDR3 is TGTGCCTGGACCCCTTTGGGGAGGGGACCCTACGAGCAGTACTTC.

V gene TRBV5-4 combines with J gene TRBJ2-3, with D tentatively TRBD2 (6 bases). Germline V CDR1 and CDR2: SGHNT, YYREEE (reference sequence). V was cut by 4 bases and J by 3 bases, with 15 bases left in between. The CDR3 is made up of 15 amino acids. The CDR3 region is CASSTDPGTTDTQYF. CDR3 nucleotide sequence: TGTGCCAGCAGCACGGACCCTGGGACTACAGATACGCAGTATTTT.

This chain joins TRBV7-2 and TRBJ2-3, with D maybe TRBD2 (5 bases). V lost 4 bases and J lost 3, with 14 bases in between. Looked up from germline, CDR1 is SGHTA and CDR2 is FQGNSA. This CDR3 spans 15 amino acids. CDR3 region: CASSSKTGITDTQYF. The CDR3 bases are TGTGCCAGCAGCTCCAAAACGGGGATTACAGATACGCAGTATTTT.

V gene TRBV7-6 combines with J gene TRBJ2-3; D is unresolved. The CDR3 covers 15 residues. Germline V gene lookup returns CDR1 SGHVS and CDR2 FNYEAQ. Between the trimmed V and J ends, which lost 2 bases and 2 bases, there was a span of 11 bases. The CDR3 spells CASSLLGSYTDTQYF. CDR3 in DNA: TGTGCCAGCAGCTTACTCGGGTCGTACACAGATACGCAGTATTTT.

The sample holds one count of this clone. The J gene is TRBJ1-3, the V gene TRBV11-3; D gene ambiguous. CDR3 length equals 13 residues. The V end was cut by 4 bases, the J end by 2 bases, with 6 bases between. Looked up from germline, CDR1 is SGHNT and CDR2 is YENEEA. The CDR3 DNA reads TGTGCCAGCAGCTCGGTGACTGGAAACACCATATATTTT. It translates to CASSSVTGNTIYF.

The chain is built from TRBV11-2 and TRBJ2-7; the D gene is possibly TRBD2 (5 bases). Trimming cost V 0 bases and J 11 bases, with 17 bases left between them. The germline V gene encodes CDR1 SGHAT and CDR2 FQNNGV. The CDR3 is 14 residues long. The CDR3 DNA sequence: TGTGCCAGCAGCTTAGATTTGTCTACGGGGTTGGAGTACTTC. This encodes CASSLDLSTGLEYF.

The chain has TRBV5-4 and TRBJ1-1, with no clear D. The length of the CDR3 is 13 residues. Germline V CDR1 and CDR2: SGHNT, YYREEE (reference sequence). Trimming took off 4 bases at V and 1 base at J, with 8 bases between the two ends. DNA for the CDR3: TGTGCCAGCAGCCCCAATGGGAACACTGAAGCTTTCTTT. Encoded protein: CASSPNGNTEAFF.

This clone was picked up a small number of times. CDR3 DNA sequence: TGCGCCAGCAGCTTATGGGGGGACTCTGGAAACACCATATATTTT. It yields the protein CASSLWGDSGNTIYF. V is TRBV5-1 and J is TRBJ1-3; TRBD1 might be the D (5 bases). The V end lost 2 bases, the J end lost 0 bases, and 9 bases lay between the germline ends. This CDR3 region has 15 residues. Germline CDR1 is SGHRS and CDR2 is YFSETQ.

The gene calls are TRBV10-1 and TRBJ2-7, with D perhaps given as TRBD1 or TRBD2 (6 bases each). This CDR3 spans 22 amino acids. Germline-derived CDR1 and CDR2 are WNHNN and SYGVQD (reference sequence). V was pared by 2 bases and J by 1 base, with 33 bases between. The CDR3 nucleotides read TGCGCCAGCAGTGAGCCACAGGGACTGGAGGGTAGGGCCCACCTGGAGTCCTACGAGCAGTACTTC. Its translation: CASSEPQGLEGRAHLESYEQYF.

V and J are TRBV4-1 and TRBJ1-4; D is undetermined. The germline CDR1 and CDR2 sequences are MGHRA and YSYEKL. This CDR3 region has 15 residues. Between the trimmed V and J ends, which lost 0 bases and 5 bases, there was a span of 10 bases. The CDR3, as DNA: TGCGCCAGCAGCCAAGACGGGCTGGTAAATGAAAAACTGTTTTTT. Protein sequence: CASSQDGLVNEKLFF.

The V and J genes are TRBV2 and TRBJ2-7; 11 bases fit TRBD2. The CDR3 covers 14 residues. Germline loops: CDR1 SNHLY, CDR2 FYNNEI. V lost 6 bases, J lost 3 bases, and 4 bases stayed unmatched. The CDR3 reads CASSLAGGFYEQYF. In DNA, the CDR3 is TGTGCCAGCAGCCTAGCGGGAGGATTCTACGAGCAGTACTTC.

The chain employs TRBV27 and TRBJ2-7; D is undetermined. The CDR3 covers 13 residues. From germline, CDR1 is MNHEY and CDR2 SMNVEV (reference sequence). With 4 bases removed from V and 0 bases from J, the gap between germline ends came to 7 bases. The CDR3 nucleotides are TGTGCCAGCAGTTCGACCGTCTCCTACGAGCAGTACTTC. Amino acid sequence: CASSSTVSYEQYF.

The chain employs TRBV7-2 and TRBJ2-7, with 7 bases fitting TRBD2. CDR1 SGHTA and CDR2 FQGNSA come from the germline V gene. Losses at the gene ends were 6 bases for V and 6 bases for J; bases not matched to a gene: 11. This CDR3 comprises 14 residues. CDR3 protein: CASSKTSGVGEQYF. CDR3 sequence (DNA): TGTGCCAGCAGTAAAACGAGCGGGGTCGGCGAGCAGTACTTC.

V usage is TRBV7-2 and J usage is TRBJ2-3; 7 positions agree with TRBD1. Losses at the gene ends were 5 bases for V and 2 bases for J; bases not matched to a gene: 7. CDR3 length: 15 amino acids. Germline assignment: CDR1 SGHTA and CDR2 FQGNSA. CDR3 loop: CASSPRQGPTDTQYF. CDR3 bases: TGTGCCAGCAGCCCGAGACAGGGCCCCACAGATACGCAGTATTTT.

The chain employs TRBV2 and TRBJ1-1; tentative D call: TRBD1 (5 bases). The V end was cut by 6 bases, the J end by 0 bases, with 11 bases between. Germline CDR1 SNHLY, CDR2 FYNNEI. The CDR3 runs 14 residues. The CDR3, as DNA: TGTGCCAGCAGGGGGGTACATATGAACACTGAAGCTTTCTTT. This sequence encodes CASRGVHMNTEAFF. Using reference TRBV2 and TRBJ1-1 for the parts outside the CDR3, the full variable domain is EPEVTQTPSHQVTQMGQEVILRCVPISNHLYFYWYRQILGQKVEFLVSFYNNEISEKSEIFDDQFSVERPDGSNFTLKIRSTKLEDSAMYFCASRGVHMNTEAFFGQGTRLTVV.

The chain couples TRBV2 to TRBJ1-4; D perhaps matches TRBD1 (5 bases). The germline V gene encodes CDR1 SNHLY and CDR2 FYNNEI. CDR3 length equals 16 residues. Trimming pared 6 bases from V and 0 bases from J, leaving 14 bases between. The chain's CDR3 is CASSDGTPATNEKLFF. CDR3 coding DNA: TGTGCCAGCAGCGATGGGACGCCCGCAACTAATGAAAAACTGTTTTTT.

The CDR3 protein is CASTLEGGPYEQYF. The CDR3 DNA reads as TGTGCCAGCACCCTCGAGGGGGGTCCCTACGAGCAGTACTTC. The V gene is TRBV5-8, the J gene TRBJ2-7, with D tentatively TRBD1 or TRBD2 (6 bases each). The CDR3 totals 14 residues. The germline gives CDR1 SGHTS, CDR2 YDEGEE. The V gene lost 6 bases and the J gene lost 2 bases, with 15 bases spanning the gap.

The chain has TRBV5-1 and TRBJ2-7, with 9 bases that match TRBD2. The V segment lost 4 bases and the J segment 6 bases; nucleotides outside the gene matches: 8. The length of the CDR3 is 14 residues. CDR1 and CDR2 (germline): SGHRS, YFSETQ. In DNA, the CDR3 is TGCGCCAGCAGCAAGGAGCGGGGGGCGATCGAGCAGTACTTC. This gives the protein CASSKERGAIEQYF.

Turning to this clone: The sample carries other DNA sequences with the same CDR3. The gene calls are TRBV11-3 and TRBJ2-1; possible D gene TRBD1, 6 bases. The CDR3 has 13 amino acids. Trimming left V 3 bases short and J 8 bases short, with 11 bases between. CDR1 is SGHNT and CDR2 is YENEEA in the germline V gene. CDR3 in amino acids: CASSLGRGDEQFF. Here the CDR3 DNA reads TGTGCCAGCAGCTTGGGCAGGGGAGATGAGCAGTTCTTC.

The chain joins TRBV29-1 to TRBJ1-1; D unresolved. CDR3 length equals 12 residues. The germline V and J ends were trimmed by 3 bases and 1 base, with 6 bases remaining between them. CDR1 is SQVTM and CDR2 is ANQGSEA in the germline V gene. The chain's CDR3 is CSVDEGNTEAFF. CDR3 nucleotides: TGCAGCGTTGATGAAGGGAACACTGAAGCTTTCTTT.

The rearrangement uses TRBV7-2 and TRBJ1-2; D is perhaps TRBD1 (5 bases). Trimming shortened V by 1 base and J by 4 bases, and 13 bases separated the two germline ends. CDR3 size: 15 residues. In germline, CDR1 is SGHTA, CDR2 FQGNSA. The CDR3 sequence is CASSLVQKGIYGYTF. DNA for the CDR3: TGTGCCAGCAGCTTAGTGCAGAAGGGGATCTATGGCTACACCTTC.

The sample holds a few counts of this clone. V is TRBV6-5 and J is TRBJ2-7; D is ambiguous. The CDR3 consists of 13 residues. Germline V gene lookup returns CDR1 MNHEY and CDR2 SVGAGI. V lost 6 bases and J lost 6, with 15 bases in between. The CDR3 DNA follows: TGTGCCAGCAGCAACACCCTCGGTCGCGAGCAGTACTTC. This translates into CASSNTLGREQYF.

The chain uses TRBV4-1 and TRBJ1-4; a weak D match, TRBD1 (5 bases). This CDR3 is 16 amino acids long. Germline CDR1 MGHRA, CDR2 YSYEKL. Trimming left V 3 bases short and J 3 bases short, with 14 bases between. The CDR3 is CASSQRRDSANEKLFF. DNA of the CDR3: TGCGCCAGCAGCCAGCGCAGGGATTCGGCTAATGAAAAACTGTTTTTT.

The chain links TRBV6-5 to TRBJ2-1; 13 nucleotides match TRBD2. Looked up from germline, CDR1 is MNHEY and CDR2 is SVGAGI. The length of the CDR3 is 16 residues. J lost 9 bases, V lost 0 bases, and 5 bases had no gene match. This chain's CDR3 is CASSYSWTSGGGEQFF. The CDR3 coding sequence is TGTGCCAGCAGTTACTCGTGGACTAGCGGGGGAGGTGAGCAGTTCTTC.

J is TRBJ1-4 and V is TRBV19, with a possible D match to TRBD1 (5 bases). V was trimmed by 5 bases and J by 7 bases, leaving 17 bases between them. The CDR3 length is 15 residues. Germline V lookup: CDR1 LNHDA, CDR2 SQIVND (reference sequence). CDR3: CASSRRGLTSEKLFF. The CDR3 DNA is TGTGCCAGTAGTCGAAGGGGCCTAACTTCTGAAAAACTGTTTTTT.